One and the same sample provided the 13 T cell receptor beta chains below, sequenced in a study of CD8+ T cells in alopecia areata (dated by TCRdb to the late 2010s). The method behind the library was the immunoSEQ multiplex PCR assay. To provide template for TCR sequencing, every sample had RNA extracted and reverse transcribed into cDNA. TCRdb limited this immuneACCESS table to in-frame rearrangements with V and J called. A share of clones is missing; checked studies link under half to unresolved V genes, and the rest is unexplained. The sample yields about 110,000 clones; under 60% were counted once. Of the sample, over 20% falls within the top ten clones. Sequencing input: NKG2D-low CD8+ T cells sorted from blood. The cell subset or site label on this specimen signifies: sorted CD8+ NKG2D-low blood T cells. All receptors come from a human donor with alopecia areata.

The V gene is TRBV6-6, the J gene TRBJ2-4; no clear D. Germline lookup yields CDR1 MNHNY and CDR2 SVGAGI (reference sequence). The CDR3 totals 15 residues. V shed 0 bases and J shed 0 bases, with 6 bases lying between them. CDR3: CASSYSILAKNIQYF. CDR3 DNA sequence: TGTGCCAGCAGTTACTCCATATTAGCCAAAAACATTCAGTACTTC.

This rearrangement joins TRBV6-5 to TRBJ2-7; TRBD1 matches 8 bases. Germline V CDR1 and CDR2: MNHEY, SVGAGI. V gave up 5 bases and J gave up 7 bases; unmatched junction bases: 7. The CDR3 has 13 amino acids. The CDR3 sequence: CASSTGQGEEQYF. The CDR3 DNA is TGTGCCAGCAGTACCGGACAGGGTGAAGAGCAGTACTTC.

In its sample, this clone was seen a few times. The chain is built from TRBV19 and TRBJ2-1; possibly TRBD2 for D (5 bases). V gave up 5 bases and J gave up 1 base, with 9 bases separating them. This CDR3 spans 14 amino acids. The germline gives CDR1 LNHDA, CDR2 SQIVND (reference sequence). CDR3: CASSPLASYNEQFF. As DNA, the CDR3 is TGTGCCAGTAGTCCCCTAGCTTCCTACAATGAGCAGTTCTTC.

The V call is TRBV27, the J call TRBJ2-6; no clear D gene. Germline V gene sequence: CDR1 MNHEY, CDR2 SMNVEV (reference sequence). V was cut by 4 bases and J by 10 bases, with 14 bases left in between. The length of the CDR3 is 14 residues. The DNA for the CDR3 is TGTGCCAGCAGTTCCAGACGAGTAGATAACGTCCTGACTTTC. Encoded protein: CASSSRRVDNVLTF.

The chain joins TRBV27 to TRBJ1-1; no firm D call. This CDR3 is built from 11 residues. Germline CDR1 and CDR2: MNHEY and SMNVEV (reference sequence). V dropped 6 bases and J dropped 4 bases, with 6 bases sitting between them. The CDR3 reads CASRFGTEAFF. The DNA of the CDR3 is TGTGCCAGCAGGTTTGGCACTGAAGCTTTCTTT.

The gene calls are TRBV4-1 and TRBJ1-2; tentatively, D is TRBD1 (6 bases). Germline V CDR1 and CDR2: MGHRA, YSYEKL. Trimming took 4 bases from V and 7 from J, leaving 19 bases between them. The CDR3 is 15 amino acids. In nucleotides, the CDR3 is TGCGCCAGCAGCCCGGGACAAGAAAAGTTTTCTGGCTACACCTTC. Protein sequence: CASSPGQEKFSGYTF.

This rearrangement joins TRBV6-6 to TRBJ2-1; D is undetermined. Per germline, CDR1 MNHNY and CDR2 SVGAGI (reference sequence). CDR3 length: 12 amino acids. V was trimmed by 10 bases and J by 7 bases, leaving 14 bases between them. The CDR3 nucleotides read TGTGCCACCCGGGCCCTATTAAATGAGCAGTTCTTC. Protein sequence: CATRALLNEQFF.

This clone was found a few times. The rearrangement joins TRBV7-9 to TRBJ1-2; the match to TRBD1 covers 8 bases. Germline CDR1 SEHNR, CDR2 FQNEAQ (reference sequence). The CDR3 has 12 residues. After removal of 6 bases from V and 7 bases from J, the junction contained 4 bases not matched to a gene. The CDR3 sequence is CASRGQGGGYTF. The CDR3 nucleotides are TGTGCCAGCAGAGGACAGGGAGGTGGCTACACCTTC. Combining the CDR3 with reference TRBV7-9 and TRBJ1-2 gives the whole variable domain DTGVSQNPRHKITKRGQNVTFRCDPISEHNRLYWYRQTLGQGPEFLTYFQNEAQLEKSRLLSDRFSAERPKGSFSTLEIQRTEQGDSAMYLCASRGQGGGYTFGSGTRLTVV.

The chain couples TRBV29-1 to TRBJ2-5; 11 nucleotides line up with TRBD1. The J call may be mistaken, given a closer DNA end match to TRBJ2-7. Germline CDR1 is SQVTM and CDR2 is ANQGSEA. This CDR3 spans 14 amino acids. The CDR3 nucleotides read TGCAGCGTAGAAACCGGGACAGGGGGAAACGAGCAGTACTTC. The encoded protein is CSVETGTGGNEQYF.

This clone was seen only a few times. V gene TRBV2 combines with J gene TRBJ2-3; D ambiguous. The CDR3 sequence is 11 residues long. Germline CDR1 is SNHLY and CDR2 is FYNNEI. V was clipped by 8 bases and J by 2 bases, with 5 bases between them. DNA for the CDR3: TGTGCCAGCCGGACCACAGATACGCAGTATTTT. Its translation is CASRTTDTQYF.

This clone was recorded many times. The rearrangement joins TRBV19 to TRBJ2-1; perhaps TRBD2 as D (6 bases). Per germline, CDR1 LNHDA and CDR2 SQIVND (reference sequence). CDR3 size: 15 residues. The ends were cut back, 1 base at V and 2 bases at J, with 9 bases in the middle. CDR3 amino acids: CASSIAGDPYNEQFF. The CDR3, as DNA: TGTGCCAGTAGTATAGCGGGAGACCCCTACAATGAGCAGTTCTTC.

The table lists this clone with a few counts. The rearrangement links TRBV7-9 to TRBJ1-1; D not certain. CDR1 is SEHNR, CDR2 FQNEAQ, per germline (reference sequence). V was pared by 4 bases and J by 4 bases, with 10 bases between. The CDR3 has 13 amino acids. Here the CDR3 reads CASSSPESTEAFF. CDR3 DNA: TGTGCCAGCAGCTCCCCGGAGAGCACTGAAGCTTTCTTT. The variable domain in full, completed from reference TRBV7-9 and TRBJ1-1, reads DTGVSQNPRHKITKRGQNVTFRCDPISEHNRLYWYRQTLGQGPEFLTYFQNEAQLEKSRLLSDRFSAERPKGSFSTLEIQRTEQGDSAMYLCASSSPESTEAFFGQGTRLTVV.

The chain combines TRBV5-4 with TRBJ1-4, with no clear D. Between the trimmed V and J ends, which lost 0 bases and 11 bases, there was a span of 8 bases. There are 12 residues in the CDR3. The germline CDR1 and CDR2 sequences are SGHNT and YYREEE (reference sequence). In DNA, the CDR3 is TGTGCCAGCAGCTTGGGATCGGGGAAACTGTTTTTT. It translates to CASSLGSGKLFF.